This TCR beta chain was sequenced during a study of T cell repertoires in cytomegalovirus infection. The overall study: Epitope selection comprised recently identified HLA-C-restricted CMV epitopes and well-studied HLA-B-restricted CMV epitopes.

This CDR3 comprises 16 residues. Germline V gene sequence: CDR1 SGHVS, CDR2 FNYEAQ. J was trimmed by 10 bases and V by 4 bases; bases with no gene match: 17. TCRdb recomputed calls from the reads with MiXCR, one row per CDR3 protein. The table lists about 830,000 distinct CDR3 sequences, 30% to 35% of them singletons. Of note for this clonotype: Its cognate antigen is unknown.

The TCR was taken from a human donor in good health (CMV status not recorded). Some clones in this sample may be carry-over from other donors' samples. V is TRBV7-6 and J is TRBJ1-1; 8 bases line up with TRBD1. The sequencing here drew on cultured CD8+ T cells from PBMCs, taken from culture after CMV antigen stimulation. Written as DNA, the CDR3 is TGTGCCAGCAGCTCTAGACAGGGGCATAATCGGTATGGAGCTTTCTTT. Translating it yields CASSSRQGHNRYGAFF.